This T cell receptor beta chain was documented in a study of CXCR3-negative and CXCR3-positive naive CD8 T cells. Study-wide results and limits: Across naive subsets, surface CD5 expression was comparable, and TCR strength was inferred from properties of the TRB CDR3. Both naive subsets showed comparably high diversity, and memory CD8+ cells showed much lower diversity. Comparison of naive cells showed more hydrophobic TRB CDR3s in CXCR3-positive than in CXCR3-negative naive cells. Both naive subsets, CXCR3-negative and CXCR3-positive, displayed similar TRBV-TRBJ usage, unlike memory cells.

Details on this clonotype: Its antigen is as yet unknown.

The length of the CDR3 is 16 residues. Libraries of TRB cDNA were made by 5' RACE and carried UMIs. Reanalyzing the 5' RACE reads, TCRdb keeps one entry per CDR3 protein, without DNA. This sample's table has about 89,000 distinct CDR3 sequences. The chain is built from TRBV21-1 and TRBJ1-5; lacking DNA, the TRBD1 call made by TCRdb goes unchecked. TRBV21-1 is flagged as a pseudogene. Sequenced sample: naive CXCR3+ CD8+ T cells from blood. Subset in this sample: CD45RO-CCR7+CD27+CD95- naive CD8+ T cells expressing CXCR3 (TNR3+). The receptor was isolated from a human donor in good health. Some clones in this sample may be carry-over from other donors' samples. The CDR3 reads CASRIYRVRSNQPQHF.